The 26 T cell receptor beta chains given below trace back to one sample, sequenced in a study of T cell changes during pregnancy in multiple sclerosis. Data came from immunoSEQ multiplex PCR; TCRdb stores just in-frame clones and leaves some out. The repertoire holds 100,000 or so clones, roughly 90% seen once, with less than 2% in the top ten. This material consisted of peripheral blood, taken after pregnancy. These receptors all stem from a female donor with multiple sclerosis, enrolled in a pregnancy study.

This clone was detected once. J is TRBJ2-5 and V is TRBV11-3, with D possibly TRBD2 on 5 matching bases. V was clipped by 3 bases and J by 7 bases, with 12 bases between them. Germline CDR1 is SGHNT and CDR2 is YENEEA. The CDR3 consists of 13 residues. DNA for the CDR3: TGTGCCAGCAGCTTCCCACAGAGCGGGACCCAGTACTTC. Protein sequence: CASSFPQSGTQYF.

V and J are TRBV29-1 and TRBJ2-7, with D tentatively TRBD2 (5 bases). V lost 7 bases to trimming and J lost 2 bases, with 9 bases between them. The length of the CDR3 is 11 residues. Germline lookup yields CDR1 SQVTM and CDR2 ANQGSEA. CDR3 DNA: TGCAGCGCAGGACTGACCTACGAGCAGTACTTC. It specifies CSAGLTYEQYF.

The chain joins TRBV7-3 to TRBJ1-2; 7 bases are shared with TRBD1. The CDR3 runs to 13 residues. Germline values: CDR1 SGHTA, CDR2 FQGTGA. V lost 5 bases and J lost 8; bases outside the gene matches: 8. The DNA for the CDR3 is TGTGCCAGCAGCCAGGGACAGTCTCTCGGCTACACCTTC. Amino acids: CASSQGQSLGYTF.

The J gene is TRBJ2-7, the V gene TRBV25-1, with unresolved D. The CDR3 length is 13 residues. Trimming took 5 bases from V and 2 from J, leaving 10 bases between them. Germline-derived CDR1 and CDR2 are MGHDK and SYGVNS. The CDR3 here is CASSRLETYEQYF. In DNA form, the CDR3 reads TGTGCCAGCAGTCGACTGGAAACCTACGAGCAGTACTTC.

The CDR3 region is CASSFQGQGLNEQYF. CDR3 sequence (DNA): TGTGCCAGCAGCTTCCAAGGACAGGGGTTAAACGAGCAGTACTTC. The rearrangement uses TRBV5-8 and TRBJ2-7; 9 positions match TRBD1. Germline-derived CDR1 and CDR2 are SGHTS and YDEGEE. The CDR3 covers 15 residues. The trim removed 2 bases at V and 5 bases at J, leaving 8 bases unmatched. Full variable domain (rest looked up from reference TRBV5-8 and TRBJ2-7): EAGVTQSPTHLIKTRGQQATLRCSPISGHTSVYWYQQALGLGLQFLLWYDEGEERNRGNFPPRFSGRQFPNYSSELNVNALELEDSALYLCASSFQGQGLNEQYFGPGTRLTVT.

The chain links TRBV6-4 to TRBJ2-1; 12 positions agree with TRBD2. The V gene's germline CDR1 is MRHNA and CDR2 SNTAGT. The CDR3 loop spans 14 amino acids. V dropped 4 bases and J dropped 8; count of bases not matched to a gene: 3. CDR3 loop: CASSATSGSDEQFF. Written as DNA, the CDR3 is TGTGCCAGCAGTGCGACTAGCGGGAGTGATGAGCAGTTCTTC.

The CDR3, as DNA: TGTGCCAGCAGCATACAGAACTCTGGAAACACCATATATTTT. Its translation: CASSIQNSGNTIYF. The chain joins TRBV11-3 to TRBJ1-3; D is undetermined. The CDR3 is 14 residues long. V was shortened by 5 bases and J by 0 bases, with 8 bases between the two germline ends. Germline V gives CDR1 SGHNT, CDR2 YENEEA.

The chain recombines TRBV28 with TRBJ1-2, with TRBD1 matching 9 bases. Germline CDR1 is MDHEN and CDR2 is SYDVKM. This CDR3 comprises 15 residues. V shed 6 bases and J 8 bases; nucleotides not matched to a gene: 13. The chain's CDR3 is CASSPAGTGRVGYTF. Written as DNA, the CDR3 is TGTGCCAGCAGCCCCGCCGGGACAGGGAGGGTAGGCTACACCTTC.

The rearrangement uses TRBV2 and TRBJ2-2; D is ambiguous. CDR1 is SNHLY, CDR2 FYNNEI, per germline. This CDR3 is built from 14 residues. Trimming stripped 4 bases from V and 0 bases from J, with 6 bases between. DNA of the CDR3: TGTGCCAGCAGTGGACAAACGAACACCGGGGAGCTGTTTTTT. Translated: CASSGQTNTGELFF.

The chain combines TRBV5-6 with TRBJ2-7; weak D call: TRBD2 (5 bases). V was clipped by 1 base and J by 5 bases, with 19 bases between them. Germline V lookup: CDR1 SGHDT, CDR2 YYEEEE. This CDR3 region has 16 residues. The CDR3 spells CASSLFGEGILHEQYF. CDR3 DNA: TGTGCCAGCAGCTTGTTTGGAGAGGGTATTCTCCACGAGCAGTACTTC.

The chain combines TRBV7-3 with TRBJ2-2; tentative D call: TRBD2 (6 bases). This CDR3 is built from 17 residues. Trimming removed 0 bases from V and 0 bases from J, with 11 bases in between. Germline lookup yields CDR1 SGHTA and CDR2 FQGTGA. CDR3 protein: CASSLTGLHPNTGELFF. CDR3 nucleotides: TGTGCCAGCAGCTTAACGGGACTCCACCCGAACACCGGGGAGCTGTTTTTT.

The gene calls are TRBV7-3 and TRBJ1-1; D unclear. The V gene's germline CDR1 is SGHTA and CDR2 FQGTGA. The CDR3 runs to 14 residues. Trimming stripped 2 bases from V and 2 bases from J, with 9 bases between. CDR3 region: CASSLYADNTEAFF. CDR3 DNA sequence: TGTGCCAGCAGCTTATATGCAGATAACACTGAAGCTTTCTTT.

The J gene is TRBJ1-3, the V gene TRBV4-3; no clear D. The germline V gene has CDR1 LGHNA and CDR2 YSLEER. The V end was cut by 1 base, the J end by 3 bases, with 7 bases between. The length of the CDR3 is 14 residues. Here the CDR3 reads CASSQGAYGNTIYF. CDR3 DNA sequence: TGCGCCAGCAGCCAAGGGGCATATGGAAACACCATATATTTT.

CDR3 in amino acids: CASSILRRGYTF. DNA for the CDR3: TGTGCCAGCAGTATCCTCCGTCGTGGCTACACCTTC. This chain joins TRBV2 and TRBJ1-2; no firm D call. The germline CDR1 and CDR2 sequences are SNHLY and FYNNEI. Trimming stripped 5 bases from V and 7 bases from J, with 11 bases between. CDR3 length: 12 amino acids.

The rearrangement uses TRBV18 and TRBJ2-2; 10 bases are shared with TRBD1. The CDR3 covers 20 residues. J gave up 7 bases and V 4 bases, and 21 bases lay outside the gene matches. The germline V gene encodes CDR1 KGHSH and CDR2 LQKENI. CDR3 DNA sequence: TGTGCCAGCTCACTAATGACCCCTGGGACAGGGGAAGCCTTGAGCGGGGAGCTGTTTTTT. This encodes CASSLMTPGTGEALSGELFF. The entire variable domain, with the rest obtained from reference TRBV18 and TRBJ2-2, is as follows: NAGVMQNPRHLVRRRGQEARLRCSPMKGHSHVYWYRQLPEEGLKFMVYLQKENIIDESGMPKERFSAEFPKEGPSILRIQQVVRGDSAAYFCASSLMTPGTGEALSGELFFGEGSRLTVL.

The chain joins TRBV9 to TRBJ1-4, with 7 bases matching TRBD1. The trim removed 4 bases at V and 8 bases at J, leaving 11 bases unmatched. The CDR3 extends over 15 amino acids. From germline, CDR1 is SGDLS and CDR2 YYNGEE. The CDR3 loop is CASSLMTGTNEKLFF. The CDR3 nucleotides read TGTGCCAGCAGCCTCATGACAGGGACGAACGAAAAACTGTTTTTT.

The chain recombines TRBV9 with TRBJ2-2; 11 positions agree with TRBD1. CDR1 is SGDLS and CDR2 is YYNGEE in the germline V gene. V dropped 4 bases and J dropped 5; count of bases not matched to a gene: 4. This CDR3 contains 15 residues. The DNA of the CDR3 is TGTGCCAGCAGCTCCGGGACAGGGGGTACCGGGGAGCTGTTTTTT. It yields the protein CASSSGTGGTGELFF.

The V call is TRBV6-1, the J call TRBJ1-5; weak D call: TRBD1 (6 bases). Germline V CDR1 and CDR2: MNHNS, SASEGT. The CDR3 is made up of 14 amino acids. V was cut by 4 bases and J by 6 bases, with 13 bases left in between. CDR3 loop: CASSGRTGFQPQHF. In DNA form, the CDR3 reads TGTGCCAGCAGTGGGCGCACAGGGTTTCAGCCCCAGCATTTT.

V is TRBV9 and J is TRBJ2-3; 11 nucleotides line up with TRBD2. The CDR3 has 16 amino acids. CDR1 is SGDLS, CDR2 YYNGEE, per germline. With 3 bases clipped from V and 3 bases from J, the junction kept 6 bases outside the gene matches. The CDR3 region is CASSAASGRRTDTQYF. In nucleotides, the CDR3 is TGTGCCAGCAGCGCCGCTAGCGGGAGGAGAACAGATACGCAGTATTTT.

The chain has TRBV7-2 and TRBJ1-2, with 7 bases fitting TRBD1. Unmatched junction bases numbered 7, after V lost 2 bases and J lost 7 bases. The CDR3 length is 14 residues. Germline CDR1 is SGHTA and CDR2 is FQGNSA. The CDR3 loop is CASSLSLSGGGYTF. The CDR3 region has the DNA TGTGCCAGCAGCTTAAGTCTCTCAGGGGGTGGCTACACCTTC.

The chain links TRBV10-3 to TRBJ2-7; the D is unclear. V lost 4 bases and J lost 1, with 2 bases in between. Germline CDR1 ENHRY, CDR2 SYGVKD. The CDR3 extends over 11 amino acids. In DNA, the CDR3 is TGTGCCATCAGTGCTTCCTACGAGCAGTACTTC. Its translation is CAISASYEQYF.

The CDR3, as DNA: TGTGCCAGCAGCCAAGGTTACAGGGGTAGCTCCTACGAGCAGTACTTC. Translating gives CASSQGYRGSSYEQYF. V usage is TRBV14 and J usage is TRBJ2-7; TRBD1 matches 7 bases. The CDR3 is made up of 16 amino acids. CDR1 is SGHDN and CDR2 is FVKESK in the germline V gene. J was trimmed by 0 bases and V by 1 base; bases with no gene match: 6.

The genes are TRBV4-1 and TRBJ2-2; 9 positions match TRBD2. Trimming removed 5 bases from V and 0 bases from J; junction bases left unmatched: 10. Germline V gene data show CDR1 as MGHRA and CDR2 as YSYEKL. This CDR3 is built from 18 residues. In nucleotides, the CDR3 is TGCGCCAGCAGCTCTTTTCCGGGACTAGCTGCGAACACCGGGGAGCTGTTTTTT. Translation gives CASSSFPGLAANTGELFF.

The chain carries TRBV7-3 and TRBJ2-5; 8 bases match TRBD2. Germline values: CDR1 SGHTA, CDR2 FQGTGA. CDR3 length: 16 amino acids. Unmatched junction bases numbered 8, after V lost 2 bases and J lost 3 bases. The CDR3 coding sequence is TGTGCCAGCAGCTTAGGTTTCGGGGGGGCAGAAGAGACCCAGTACTTC. Translating gives CASSLGFGGAEETQYF.

The V and J genes are TRBV18 and TRBJ1-2; D gene uncertain. V was cut by 6 bases and J by 2 bases, with 19 bases left in between. Per germline, CDR1 KGHSH and CDR2 LQKENI. CDR3 length equals 16 residues. The CDR3 sequence is CASSAEQAAANYGYTF. CDR3 nucleotide sequence: TGTGCCAGCTCCGCAGAGCAAGCGGCGGCGAACTATGGCTACACCTTC.

The rearrangement uses TRBV6-5 and TRBJ1-1; 7 nucleotides match TRBD1. With 5 bases clipped from V and 0 bases from J, the junction kept 3 bases outside the gene matches. The germline V gene encodes CDR1 MNHEY and CDR2 SVGAGI. The CDR3 extends over 14 amino acids. CDR3 amino acids: CASSRQGMNTEAFF. The DNA of the CDR3 is TGTGCCAGCAGTAGACAGGGCATGAACACTGAAGCTTTCTTT.